This TCR beta chain originates from a study of CD8 T cells in ankylosing spondylitis. Study results and limitations: Past research had described some motif variants in reactive arthritis synovial fluid and blood. Disease-associated clones were CD8+ and fairly uncommon in peripheral blood. It appeared that ankylosing spondylitis blood was characterized by a TCR beta motif of several highly homologous variants. Matched ankylosing spondylitis synovial fluid reportedly showed significant enrichment of disease-linked clones.

This CDR3 has 14 amino acids. V shed 8 bases, J shed 5 bases, and the junction held 3 bases outside the gene matches. In germline, CDR1 is SEHNR, CDR2 FQNEAQ (reference sequence). Quantitative 5'-RACE with molecular barcodes produced the TCR beta libraries. Using its own MiXCR run on the 5' RACE reads, TCRdb lists one record per CDR3 protein. The top ten clones hold approximately 15% of a sample with some 220,000 distinct CDR3 sequences, about 7% of them seen once. In its sample, this clonotype was seen many times. The antigen is undetermined. The chain joins TRBV7-9 to TRBJ2-1; TRBD2 agrees at 13 bases. Sequencing was done on a sample of blood, either unsorted or a sorted T cell fraction (not recorded which). This receptor was identified in a male donor with ankylosing spondylitis. This chain's CDR3 is CASGLAGANNEQFF. The CDR3 DNA reads TGTGCCAGCGGACTAGCGGGGGCCAACAATGAGCAGTTCTTC.